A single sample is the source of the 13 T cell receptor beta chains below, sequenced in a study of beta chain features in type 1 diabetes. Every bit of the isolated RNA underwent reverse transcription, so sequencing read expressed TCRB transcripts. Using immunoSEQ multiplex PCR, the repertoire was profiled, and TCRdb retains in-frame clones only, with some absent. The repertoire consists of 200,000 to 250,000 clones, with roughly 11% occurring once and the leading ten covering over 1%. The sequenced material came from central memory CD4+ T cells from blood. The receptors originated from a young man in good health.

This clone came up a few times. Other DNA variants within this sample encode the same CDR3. This CDR3 is CASGLGRALQETQYF. The DNA of the CDR3 is TGTGCTAGTGGTTTGGGCAGGGCTCTCCAAGAGACCCAGTACTTC. The chain is built from TRBV12-5 and TRBJ2-5; D might be TRBD1 (5 bases). With 1 base removed from V and 1 base from J, the gap between germline ends came to 10 bases. This CDR3 region has 15 residues. From germline, CDR1 is LGHNT and CDR2 FRNRAP.

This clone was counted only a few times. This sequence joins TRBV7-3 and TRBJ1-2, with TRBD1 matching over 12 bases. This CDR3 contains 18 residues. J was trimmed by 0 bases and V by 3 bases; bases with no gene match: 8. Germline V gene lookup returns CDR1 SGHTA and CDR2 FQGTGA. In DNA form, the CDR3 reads TGTGCCAGCAGCTTTCTGCGGGGACAGGGGGCGACTAACTATGGCTACACCTTC. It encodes CASSFLRGQGATNYGYTF.

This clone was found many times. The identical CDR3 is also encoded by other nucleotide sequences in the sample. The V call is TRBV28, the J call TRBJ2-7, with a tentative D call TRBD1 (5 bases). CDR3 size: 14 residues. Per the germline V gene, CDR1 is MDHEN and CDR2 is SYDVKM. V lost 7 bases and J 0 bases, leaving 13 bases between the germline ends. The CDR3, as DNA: TGTGCCAGCACCCCGCCAGGGTACTCCTACGAGCAGTACTTC. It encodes CASTPPGYSYEQYF. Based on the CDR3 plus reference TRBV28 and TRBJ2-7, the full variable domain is DVKVTQSSRYLVKRTGEKVFLECVQDMDHENMFWYRQDPGLGLRLIYFSYDVKMKEKGDIPEGYSVSREKKERFSLILESASTNQTSMYLCASTPPGYSYEQYFGPGTRLTVT.

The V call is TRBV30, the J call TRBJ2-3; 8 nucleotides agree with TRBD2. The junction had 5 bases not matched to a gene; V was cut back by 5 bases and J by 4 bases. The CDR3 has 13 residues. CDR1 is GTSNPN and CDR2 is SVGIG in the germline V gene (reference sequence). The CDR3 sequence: CAWEYGGADTQYF. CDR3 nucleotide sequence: TGTGCCTGGGAATACGGGGGGGCAGATACGCAGTATTTT.

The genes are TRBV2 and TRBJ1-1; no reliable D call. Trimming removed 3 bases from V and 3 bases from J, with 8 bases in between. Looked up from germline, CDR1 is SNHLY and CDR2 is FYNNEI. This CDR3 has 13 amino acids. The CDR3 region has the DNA TGTGCCAGCAGTGACGAGAGGTACACTGAAGCTTTCTTT. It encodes CASSDERYTEAFF.

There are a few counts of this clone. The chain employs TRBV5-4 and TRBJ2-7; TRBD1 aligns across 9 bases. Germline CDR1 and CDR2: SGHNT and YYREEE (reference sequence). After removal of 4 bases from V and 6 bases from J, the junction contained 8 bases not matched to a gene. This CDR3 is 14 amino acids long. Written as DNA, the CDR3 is TGTGCCAGCAGCCGACCGGGACAGGGAGGCGAGCAGTACTTC. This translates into CASSRPGQGGEQYF. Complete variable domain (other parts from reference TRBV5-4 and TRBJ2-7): ETGVTQSPTHLIKTRGQQVTLRCSSQSGHNTVSWYQQALGQGPQFIFQYYREEENGRGNFPPRFSGLQFPNYSSELNVNALELDDSALYLCASSRPGQGGEQYFGPGTRLTVT.

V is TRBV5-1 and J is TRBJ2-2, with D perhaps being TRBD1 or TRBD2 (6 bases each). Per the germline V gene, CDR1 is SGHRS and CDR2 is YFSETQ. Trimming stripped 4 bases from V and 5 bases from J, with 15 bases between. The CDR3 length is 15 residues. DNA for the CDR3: TGCGCCAGCAGCCGGGGGACACCTGGAACCGGGGAGCTGTTTTTT. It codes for CASSRGTPGTGELFF.

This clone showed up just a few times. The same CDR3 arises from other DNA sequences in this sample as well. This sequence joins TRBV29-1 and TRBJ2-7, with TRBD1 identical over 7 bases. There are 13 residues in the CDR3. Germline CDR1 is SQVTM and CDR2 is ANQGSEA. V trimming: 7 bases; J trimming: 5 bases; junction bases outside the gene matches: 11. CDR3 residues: CSGQTGSPDEQYF. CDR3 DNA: TGCAGCGGTCAGACAGGGTCCCCCGACGAGCAGTACTTC.

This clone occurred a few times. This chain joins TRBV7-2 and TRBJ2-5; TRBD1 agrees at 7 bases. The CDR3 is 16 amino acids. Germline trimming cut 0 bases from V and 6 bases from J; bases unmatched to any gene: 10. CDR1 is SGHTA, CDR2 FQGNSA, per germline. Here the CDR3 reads CASSLAQGQGGKTQYF. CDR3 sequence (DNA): TGTGCCAGCAGCTTAGCCCAGGGTCAAGGGGGCAAGACCCAGTACTTC.

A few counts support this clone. The CDR3 coding sequence is TGTGCCAGCAGCTTAGACCGGGGGAAAACCTACGAGCAGTACTTC. Protein sequence: CASSLDRGKTYEQYF. The gene calls are TRBV7-2 and TRBJ2-7; a weak D match, TRBD2 (6 bases). V lost 1 base and J 2 bases, leaving 12 bases between the germline ends. CDR3 length: 15 amino acids. In germline, CDR1 is SGHTA, CDR2 FQGNSA. Variable domain in full (rest from reference TRBV7-2 and TRBJ2-7): GAGVSQSPSNKVTEKGKDVELRCDPISGHTALYWYRQSLGQGLEFLIYFQGNSAPDKSGLPSDRFSAERTGGSVSTLTIQRTQQEDSAVYLCASSLDRGKTYEQYFGPGTRLTVT.

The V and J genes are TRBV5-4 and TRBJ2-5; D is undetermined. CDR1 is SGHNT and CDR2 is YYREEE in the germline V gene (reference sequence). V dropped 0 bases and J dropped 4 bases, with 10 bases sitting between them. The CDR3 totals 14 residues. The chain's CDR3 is CASSLGYGPETQYF. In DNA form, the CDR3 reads TGTGCCAGCAGCTTGGGGTACGGCCCAGAGACCCAGTACTTC.

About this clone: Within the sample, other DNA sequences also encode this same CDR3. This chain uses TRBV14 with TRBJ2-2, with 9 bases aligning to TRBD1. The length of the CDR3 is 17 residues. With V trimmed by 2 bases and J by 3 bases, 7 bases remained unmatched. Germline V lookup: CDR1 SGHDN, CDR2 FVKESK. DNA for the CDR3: TGTGCCAGCAGCCAACGAAGACAGGGGGTGGACACCGGGGAGCTGTTTTTT. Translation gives CASSQRRQGVDTGELFF.

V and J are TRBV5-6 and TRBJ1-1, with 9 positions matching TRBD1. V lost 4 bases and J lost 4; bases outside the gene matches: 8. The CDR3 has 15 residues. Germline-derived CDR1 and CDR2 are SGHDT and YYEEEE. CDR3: CASSPPGTGRTEAFF. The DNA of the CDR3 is TGTGCCAGCAGCCCACCGGGGACAGGGCGCACTGAAGCTTTCTTT.